The 15 T cell receptor beta chains below come from one sample, sequenced in a study of CD8+CD57+ T cells in acquired aplastic anemia. TCR beta VDJ and CDR3 profiles were obtained from a genomic DNA template. TCRdb re-analysed the reads in MiXCR, keeping a single row per CDR3 protein. The sample holds about 240,000 distinct CDR3 sequences, around half seen once. Selection for sequencing was limited to patients who had shown CD8+CD57+ cell expansion by flow cytometry. The sequenced material came from sorted CD4+, CD8+, or CD8+CD57+ T cells (not recorded which) from PBMCs. Receptors were obtained from a human donor with aplastic anemia.

This clonotype was counted ten times or more. J is TRBJ2-1 and V is TRBV20-1, with a possible D match to TRBD2 (5 bases). This CDR3 region has 15 residues. Germline-derived CDR1 and CDR2 are DFQATT and SNEGSKA (reference sequence). The germline V and J ends were trimmed by 2 bases and 3 bases, with 14 bases remaining between them. CDR3 coding DNA: TGCAGTGCTAGATTCCCGGGAAGTATCTACAATGAGCAGTTCTTC. Translating gives CSARFPGSIYNEQFF.

The V call is TRBV24-1, the J call TRBJ1-5; 8 bases fit TRBD1. CDR1 KGHDR and CDR2 SFDVKD come from the germline V gene. V lost 3 bases to trimming and J lost 6 bases; unmatched junction nucleotides: 3. The CDR3 has 14 residues. CDR3 in DNA: TGTGCCACCAGTGATCCAGGGGGCAGTCAGCCCCAGCATTTT. Translated: CATSDPGGSQPQHF.

This chain connects TRBV20-1 to TRBJ2-7; D tentatively reads TRBD1 or TRBD2 (5 bases each). With 2 bases removed from V and 1 base from J, the gap between germline ends came to 12 bases. The germline V gene encodes CDR1 DFQATT and CDR2 SNEGSKA (reference sequence). CDR3 size: 14 residues. The CDR3 sequence: CSARQRDGSYEQYF. CDR3 nucleotide sequence: TGCAGTGCTAGACAGAGGGACGGTTCCTACGAGCAGTACTTC.

CDR3 sequence reads: CASSEATGGLNTEAFF. CDR3 nucleotide sequence: TGTGCCAGCAGTGAAGCCACAGGGGGCCTGAACACTGAAGCTTTCTTT. The gene calls are TRBV2 and TRBJ1-1; TRBD1 agrees at 9 bases. The V gene end was trimmed by 0 bases and the J gene end by 0 bases; junction bases not matched to a gene: 2. The CDR3 is made up of 16 amino acids. Germline values: CDR1 SNHLY, CDR2 FYNNEI.

This clonotype was counted at least ten times. CDR3 in amino acids: CATPTAPRLSGGSYEQYF. CDR3 nucleotides: TGCGCCACCCCCACTGCCCCCCGTCTTAGCGGTGGATCCTACGAGCAGTACTTC. The chain joins TRBV10-1 to TRBJ2-7, with a weak D call TRBD2 (6 bases). V was shortened by 10 bases and J by 1 base, with 29 bases between the two germline ends. Germline V CDR1 and CDR2: WNHNN, SYGVQD (reference sequence). The CDR3 has 18 residues.

This chain links TRBV2 with TRBJ1-1; no definite D call. The germline V gene has CDR1 SNHLY and CDR2 FYNNEI. This CDR3 region has 13 residues. V lost 6 bases and J 1 base, leaving 9 bases between the germline ends. This chain's CDR3 is CASRDDRNTEAFF. The CDR3 DNA reads as TGTGCCAGCAGAGACGATAGGAACACTGAAGCTTTCTTT.

This rearrangement joins TRBV7-2 to TRBJ1-1; D is unclear. Germline V gene data show CDR1 as SGHTA and CDR2 as FQGNSA. The CDR3 length is 15 residues. V was trimmed by 8 bases and J by 4 bases, leaving 20 bases between them. The CDR3 DNA is TGTGCCAGCCGGTTAGGAGAGGGAGGTGGCACTGAAGCTTTCTTT. Translated, it gives CASRLGEGGGTEAFF.

A remark on this clonotype: An end of the junction differs from the germline gene, which may be a read error. In DNA, the CDR3 is TGTGCCACCAGTCCCGTCTGGGACACTGAAGCTTTCTTT. Translating gives CATSPVWDTEAFF. V and J are TRBV10-3 and TRBJ1-1; D call uncertain. From germline, CDR1 is ENHRY and CDR2 SYGVKD. The CDR3 is 13 amino acids.

This clonotype was seen more than once but under ten times. The genes are TRBV28 and TRBJ2-7; TRBD2 agrees at 13 bases. Germline V gives CDR1 MDHEN, CDR2 SYDVKM. The junction had 5 bases not matched to a gene; V was cut back by 1 base and J by 8 bases. The CDR3 totals 15 residues. In nucleotides, the CDR3 is TGTGCCAGCAGTTTATCCGGGACTAGCGGGATTCAGCAGTACTTC. Protein: CASSLSGTSGIQQYF. The full variable domain, with the rest looked up from reference TRBV28 and TRBJ2-7, is DVKVTQSSRYLVKRTGEKVFLECVQDMDHENMFWYRQDPGLGLRLIYFSYDVKMKEKGDIPEGYSVSREKKERFSLILESASTNQTSMYLCASSLSGTSGIQQYFGPGTRLTVT.

This clonotype was counted only a few times. The V gene is TRBV29-1, the J gene TRBJ1-1; 9 bases map to TRBD1. In germline, CDR1 is SQVTM, CDR2 ANQGSEA. CDR3 size: 13 residues. With V trimmed by 3 bases and J by 5 bases, 4 bases remained unmatched. In DNA form, the CDR3 reads TGCAGCGTTGACAGGACAGGGGCTACTGAAGCTTTCTTT. As protein: CSVDRTGATEAFF.

V and J are TRBV10-1 and TRBJ2-1, with 9 bases fitting TRBD1. Germline V gives CDR1 WNHNN, CDR2 SYGVQD (reference sequence). V shed 5 bases and J 1 base; nucleotides not matched to a gene: 6. This CDR3 has 16 residues. The CDR3 sequence is CASSTGQGPSYNEQFF. CDR3 in DNA: TGCGCCAGCAGTACAGGACAGGGGCCGTCCTACAATGAGCAGTTCTTC.

There are many counts of this clonotype. The gene calls are TRBV10-2 and TRBJ2-7; D may be TRBD2 (6 bases). Germline lookup yields CDR1 WSHSY and CDR2 SAAADI. The length of the CDR3 is 14 residues. The V end was cut by 4 bases, the J end by 4 bases, with 14 bases between. The chain's CDR3 is CASSVEGVRYEQYF. CDR3 bases: TGCGCCAGCAGTGTGGAGGGAGTAAGATACGAGCAGTACTTC.

This clonotype was seen a few times. V usage is TRBV6-6 and J usage is TRBJ1-5; 10 bases line up with TRBD1. With 2 bases clipped from V and 6 bases from J, the junction kept 7 bases outside the gene matches. Germline CDR1 reads MNHNY; CDR2 reads SVGAGI (reference sequence). This CDR3 is built from 16 residues. CDR3 coding DNA: TGTGCCAGCAGTTACGCCCCCGGGACAGGGGTTCAGCCCCAGCATTTT. It is translated as CASSYAPGTGVQPQHF.

This clonotype was counted many times. CDR3 coding DNA: TGTGCCAGCAGCACCTCGAGTGAGCAGTTCTTC. Protein product: CASSTSSEQFF. V usage is TRBV6-5 and J usage is TRBJ2-1; D not resolved. The CDR3 extends over 11 amino acids. Germline CDR1 reads MNHEY; CDR2 reads SVGAGI. Deletions cut 6 bases from V and 9 bases from J, with 9 bases between.

This clonotype was seen repeatedly, ten times or more. The chain joins TRBV7-9 to TRBJ1-5, with no clear D. Trimming removed 2 bases at V and 5 bases at J, with 13 bases between. The length of the CDR3 is 15 residues. Germline V lookup: CDR1 SEHNR, CDR2 FQNEAQ (reference sequence). CDR3 coding DNA: TGTGCCAGCAGCTTATCATCGGGTTGGGATCAGCCCCAGCATTTT. Its translation is CASSLSSGWDQPQHF.